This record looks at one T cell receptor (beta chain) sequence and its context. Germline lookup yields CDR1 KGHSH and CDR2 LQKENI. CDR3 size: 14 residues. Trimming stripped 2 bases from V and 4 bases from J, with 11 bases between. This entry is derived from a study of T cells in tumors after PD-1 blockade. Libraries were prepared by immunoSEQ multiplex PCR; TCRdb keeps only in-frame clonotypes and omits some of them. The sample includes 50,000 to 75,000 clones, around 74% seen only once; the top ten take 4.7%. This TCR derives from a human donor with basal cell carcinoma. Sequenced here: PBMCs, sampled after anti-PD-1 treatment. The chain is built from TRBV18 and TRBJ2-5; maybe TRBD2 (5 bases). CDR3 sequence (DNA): TGTGCCAGCTCACCAAGTACGGCGGGAGAGACCCAGTACTTC. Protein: CASSPSTAGETQYF.